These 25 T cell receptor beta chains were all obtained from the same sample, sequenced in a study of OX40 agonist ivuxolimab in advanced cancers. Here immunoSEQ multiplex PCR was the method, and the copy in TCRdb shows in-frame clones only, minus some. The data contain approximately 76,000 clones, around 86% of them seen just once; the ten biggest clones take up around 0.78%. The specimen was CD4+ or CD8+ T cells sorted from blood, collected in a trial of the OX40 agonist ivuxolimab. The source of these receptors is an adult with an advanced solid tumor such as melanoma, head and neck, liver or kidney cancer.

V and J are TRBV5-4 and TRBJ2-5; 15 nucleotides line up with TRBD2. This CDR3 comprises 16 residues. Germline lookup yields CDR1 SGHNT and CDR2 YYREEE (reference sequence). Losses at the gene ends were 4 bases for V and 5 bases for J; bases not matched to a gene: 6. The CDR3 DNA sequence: TGTGCCAGCAGCATCCCCGGGACTAGCGGGAGGGAGACCCAGTACTTC. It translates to CASSIPGTSGRETQYF.

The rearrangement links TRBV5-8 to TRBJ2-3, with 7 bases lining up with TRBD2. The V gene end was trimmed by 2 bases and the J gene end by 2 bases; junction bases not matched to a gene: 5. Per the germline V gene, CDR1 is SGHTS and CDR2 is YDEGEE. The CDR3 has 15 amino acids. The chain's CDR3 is CASSFRDYPTDTQYF. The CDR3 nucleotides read TGTGCCAGCAGCTTCCGGGACTATCCCACAGATACGCAGTATTTT.

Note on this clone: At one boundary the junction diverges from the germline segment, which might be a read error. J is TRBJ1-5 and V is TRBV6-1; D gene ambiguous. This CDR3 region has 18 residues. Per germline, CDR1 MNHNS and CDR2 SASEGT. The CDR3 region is CASSESASPVFSSQPQHF. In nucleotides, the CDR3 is TGTGCCAGCAGTGAATCCGCCAGCCCGGTTTTTAGCAGTCAGCCCCAGCATTTT.

Here the CDR3 DNA reads TGTGCCAGCTCCCGGGGGTCTGGCTACACCTTC. This sequence encodes CASSRGSGYTF. The chain joins TRBV18 to TRBJ1-2, with D tentatively TRBD1 (5 bases). This CDR3 has 11 residues. Trimming took off 6 bases at V and 7 bases at J, with 9 bases between the two ends. Germline V gene lookup returns CDR1 KGHSH and CDR2 LQKENI.

In nucleotides, the CDR3 is TGCGCCAGCAGCACGGGACCGACTCCCCGGGGCACTGAAGCTTTCTTT. It is translated as CASSTGPTPRGTEAFF. This chain links TRBV5-1 with TRBJ1-1, with D perhaps TRBD1 (5 bases). Germline-derived CDR1 and CDR2 are SGHRS and YFSETQ. There are 16 residues in the CDR3. Trimming left V 4 bases short and J 4 bases short, with 20 bases between.

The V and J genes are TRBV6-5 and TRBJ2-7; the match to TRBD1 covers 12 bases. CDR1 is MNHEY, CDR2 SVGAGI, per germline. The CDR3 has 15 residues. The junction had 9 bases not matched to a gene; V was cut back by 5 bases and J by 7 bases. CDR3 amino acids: CASSKLGQGAGEQYF. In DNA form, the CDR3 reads TGTGCCAGCAGTAAATTGGGACAGGGGGCAGGTGAGCAGTACTTC.

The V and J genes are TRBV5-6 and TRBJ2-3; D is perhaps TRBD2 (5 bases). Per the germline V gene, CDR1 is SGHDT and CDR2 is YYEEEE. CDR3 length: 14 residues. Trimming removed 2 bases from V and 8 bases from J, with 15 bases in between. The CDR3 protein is CASSFLLAGGTQYF. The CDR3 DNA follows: TGTGCCAGCAGCTTTTTGCTAGCAGGTGGTACGCAGTATTTT.

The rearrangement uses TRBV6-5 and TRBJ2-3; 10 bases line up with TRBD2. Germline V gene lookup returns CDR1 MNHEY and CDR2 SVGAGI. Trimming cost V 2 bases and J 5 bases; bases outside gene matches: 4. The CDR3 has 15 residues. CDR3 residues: CASSYRSGREDTQYF. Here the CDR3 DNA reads TGTGCCAGCAGTTACAGAAGCGGGAGGGAAGATACGCAGTATTTT.

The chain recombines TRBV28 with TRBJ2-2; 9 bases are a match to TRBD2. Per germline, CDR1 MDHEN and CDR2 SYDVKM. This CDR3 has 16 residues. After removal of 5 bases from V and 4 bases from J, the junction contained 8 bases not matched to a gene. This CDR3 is CASSGASGTLTGELFF. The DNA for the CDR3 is TGTGCCAGCAGTGGGGCTAGCGGGACCCTCACCGGGGAGCTGTTTTTT.

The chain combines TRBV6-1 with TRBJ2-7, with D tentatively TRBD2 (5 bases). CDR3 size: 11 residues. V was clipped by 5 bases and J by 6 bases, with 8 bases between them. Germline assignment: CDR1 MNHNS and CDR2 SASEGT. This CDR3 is CASSYAGEQYF. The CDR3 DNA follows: TGTGCCAGCAGTTACGCGGGCGAGCAGTACTTC.

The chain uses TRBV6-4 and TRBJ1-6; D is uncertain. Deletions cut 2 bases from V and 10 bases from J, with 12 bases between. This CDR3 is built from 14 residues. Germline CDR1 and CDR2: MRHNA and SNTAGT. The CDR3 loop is CASSDGETGSPLHF. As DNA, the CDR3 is TGTGCCAGCAGTGACGGGGAAACGGGATCACCCCTCCACTTT.

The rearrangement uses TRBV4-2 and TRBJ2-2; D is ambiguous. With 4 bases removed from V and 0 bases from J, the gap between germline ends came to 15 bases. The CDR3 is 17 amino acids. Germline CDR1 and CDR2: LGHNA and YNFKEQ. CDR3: CASSRTPQPANTGELFF. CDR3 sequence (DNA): TGTGCCAGCAGCCGAACGCCCCAGCCCGCGAACACCGGGGAGCTGTTTTTT.

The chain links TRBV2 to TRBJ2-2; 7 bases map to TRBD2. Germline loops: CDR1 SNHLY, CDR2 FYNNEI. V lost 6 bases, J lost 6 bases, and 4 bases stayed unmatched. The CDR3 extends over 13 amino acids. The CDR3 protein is CASRRGGSGELFF. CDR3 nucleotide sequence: TGTGCCAGCAGGCGGGGAGGGTCCGGGGAGCTGTTTTTT.

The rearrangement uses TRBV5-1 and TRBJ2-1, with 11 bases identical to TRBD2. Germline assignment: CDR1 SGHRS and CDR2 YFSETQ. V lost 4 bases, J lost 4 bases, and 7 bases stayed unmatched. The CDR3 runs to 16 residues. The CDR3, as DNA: TGCGCCAGCAGCCCCGGGACTAGCGGCTTTTACAATGAGCAGTTCTTC. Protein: CASSPGTSGFYNEQFF.

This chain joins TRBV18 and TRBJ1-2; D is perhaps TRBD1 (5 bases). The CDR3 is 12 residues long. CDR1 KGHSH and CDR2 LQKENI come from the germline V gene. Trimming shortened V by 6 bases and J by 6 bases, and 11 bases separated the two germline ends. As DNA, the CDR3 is TGTGCCAGCTCCTTGGGAGGGGATGGCTACACCTTC. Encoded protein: CASSLGGDGYTF.

For the CDR3, the DNA is TGTGCCAGCAGCTTACCTCCTGTTATGAATGAGCAGTTCTTC. Translated, it gives CASSLPPVMNEQFF. The chain uses TRBV7-3 and TRBJ2-1; no definite D call. Germline V CDR1 and CDR2: SGHTA, FQGTGA. This CDR3 has 14 residues. The germline V and J ends were trimmed by 2 bases and 7 bases, with 12 bases remaining between them.

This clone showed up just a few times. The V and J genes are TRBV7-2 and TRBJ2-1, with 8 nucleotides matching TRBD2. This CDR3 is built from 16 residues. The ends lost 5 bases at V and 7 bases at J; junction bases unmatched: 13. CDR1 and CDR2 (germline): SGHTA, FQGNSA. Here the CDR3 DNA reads TGTGCCAGCAGCCGGGGGGGAGCTAGCGGCATGAATGAGCAGTTCTTC. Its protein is CASSRGGASGMNEQFF.

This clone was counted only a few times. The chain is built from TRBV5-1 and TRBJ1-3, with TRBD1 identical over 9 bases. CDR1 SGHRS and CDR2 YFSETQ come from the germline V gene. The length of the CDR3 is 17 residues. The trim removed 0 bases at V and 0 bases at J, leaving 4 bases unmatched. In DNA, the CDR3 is TGCGCCAGCAGCTTGGGCGACAGGGGGTTCTCTGGAAACACCATATATTTT. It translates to CASSLGDRGFSGNTIYF.

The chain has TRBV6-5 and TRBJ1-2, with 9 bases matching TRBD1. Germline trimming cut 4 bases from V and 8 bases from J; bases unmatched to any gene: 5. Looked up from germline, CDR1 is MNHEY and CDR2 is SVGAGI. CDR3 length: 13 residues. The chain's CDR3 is CASSLQGAGGYTF. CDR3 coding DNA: TGTGCCAGCAGTTTACAGGGGGCCGGGGGCTACACCTTC.

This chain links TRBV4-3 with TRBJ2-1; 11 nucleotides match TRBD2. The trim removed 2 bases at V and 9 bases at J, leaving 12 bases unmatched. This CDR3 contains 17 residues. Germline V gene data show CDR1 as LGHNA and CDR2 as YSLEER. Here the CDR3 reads CASSQRTLAGGGGEQFF. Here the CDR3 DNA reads TGCGCCAGCAGCCAACGAACTCTAGCGGGGGGAGGTGGTGAGCAGTTCTTC.

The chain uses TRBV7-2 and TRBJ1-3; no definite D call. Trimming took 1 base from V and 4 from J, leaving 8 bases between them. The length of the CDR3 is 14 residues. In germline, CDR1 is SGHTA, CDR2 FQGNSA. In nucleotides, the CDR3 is TGTGCCAGCAGCTTAGGAGGAGGCGGAAACACCATATATTTT. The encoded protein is CASSLGGGGNTIYF.

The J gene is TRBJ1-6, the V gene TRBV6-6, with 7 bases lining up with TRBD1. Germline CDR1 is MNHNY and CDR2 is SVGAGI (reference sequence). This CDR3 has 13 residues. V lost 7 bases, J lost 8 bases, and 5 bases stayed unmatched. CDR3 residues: CASTPGQDSPLHF. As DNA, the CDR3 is TGTGCCAGCACCCCCGGACAGGATTCACCCCTCCACTTT.

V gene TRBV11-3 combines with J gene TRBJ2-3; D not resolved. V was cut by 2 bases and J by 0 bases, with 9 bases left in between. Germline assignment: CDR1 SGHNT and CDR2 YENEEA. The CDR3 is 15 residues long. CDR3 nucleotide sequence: TGTGCCAGCAGCTTAAGTTGGGGTAGCACAGATACGCAGTATTTT. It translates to CASSLSWGSTDTQYF. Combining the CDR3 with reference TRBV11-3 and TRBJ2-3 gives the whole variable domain EAGVVQSPRYKIIEKKQPVAFWCNPISGHNTLYWYLQNLGQGPELLIRYENEEAVDDSQLPKDRFSAERLKGVDSTLKIQPAELGDSAVYLCASSLSWGSTDTQYFGPGTRLTVL.

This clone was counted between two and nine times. This CDR3 is CASSSRPGGQETQYF. CDR3 sequence (DNA): TGTGCCAGCAGCTCTCGACCGGGGGGTCAAGAGACCCAGTACTTC. The chain links TRBV7-2 to TRBJ2-5; 7 nucleotides match TRBD2. The CDR3 sequence is 15 residues long. The V gene end was trimmed by 4 bases and the J gene end by 2 bases; junction bases not matched to a gene: 7. Germline V lookup: CDR1 SGHTA, CDR2 FQGNSA.

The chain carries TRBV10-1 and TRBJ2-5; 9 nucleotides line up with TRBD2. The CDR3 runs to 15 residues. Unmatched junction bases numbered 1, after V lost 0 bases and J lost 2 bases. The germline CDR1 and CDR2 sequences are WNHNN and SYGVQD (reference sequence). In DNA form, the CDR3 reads TGCGCCAGCAGTGAGTCTGCGGGAGGGCAAGAGACCCAGTACTTC. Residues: CASSESAGGQETQYF.